These 24 T cell receptor beta chains were all obtained from the same sample, sequenced in a study of blood T cell repertoires in COVID-19. Only in-frame clones appear in the TCRdb table, and some are missing; sequencing was by immunoSEQ multiplex PCR. Of about 230,000 clones in the sample, around 84% were seen once. Material for sequencing was peripheral blood. These receptors originate from a man aged 35 to 55 who had recovered from COVID-19.

The chain uses TRBV7-8 and TRBJ1-2, with D unresolved. V lost 4 bases to trimming and J lost 4 bases, with 10 bases between them. In germline, CDR1 is SGHVS, CDR2 FQNEAQ. This CDR3 spans 13 amino acids. CDR3 DNA: TGTGCCAGCAGCTCCGGAGGATCCTATGGCTACACCTTC. The encoded protein is CASSSGGSYGYTF.

V and J are TRBV19 and TRBJ1-1; possibly TRBD1 for D (5 bases). Trimming shortened V by 5 bases and J by 2 bases, and 12 bases separated the two germline ends. Germline V gives CDR1 LNHDA, CDR2 SQIVND (reference sequence). This CDR3 spans 14 amino acids. The CDR3 nucleotides read TGTGCCAGTAGTTCAAGGACACCAAACACTGAAGCTTTCTTT. Its protein is CASSSRTPNTEAFF.

This clone showed up just a few times. CDR3: CASSPWTATGELFF. The CDR3 DNA sequence: TGTGCCAGCAGCCCCTGGACAGCAACCGGGGAGCTGTTTTTT. The V call is TRBV6-5, the J call TRBJ2-2; D is perhaps TRBD1 (6 bases). Trimming cost V 6 bases and J 5 bases, with 13 bases left between them. Looked up from germline, CDR1 is MNHEY and CDR2 is SVGAGI. The CDR3 is made up of 14 amino acids.

This clone has only one observation. The V call is TRBV19, the J call TRBJ1-5, with D unclear. Looked up from germline, CDR1 is LNHDA and CDR2 is SQIVND (reference sequence). Trimming stripped 3 bases from V and 7 bases from J, with 10 bases between. This CDR3 contains 13 residues. CDR3 sequence reads: CASSIVGGQPQHF. The CDR3 DNA sequence: TGTGCCAGTAGTATTGTCGGAGGCCAGCCCCAGCATTTT.

The J gene is TRBJ1-6, the V gene TRBV2; D uncertain. V shed 4 bases and J shed 7 bases, with 8 bases lying between them. The CDR3 has 13 amino acids. Germline CDR1 is SNHLY and CDR2 is FYNNEI. Written as DNA, the CDR3 is TGTGCCAGCAGTGCGGCAGGAAATTCACCCCTCCACTTT. Protein sequence: CASSAAGNSPLHF. Looking up the rest from reference TRBV2 and TRBJ1-6 gives the full variable domain: EPEVTQTPSHQVTQMGQEVILRCVPISNHLYFYWYRQILGQKVEFLVSFYNNEISEKSEIFDDQFSVERPDGSNFTLKIRSTKLEDSAMYFCASSAAGNSPLHFGNGTRLTVT.

The rearrangement links TRBV11-3 to TRBJ2-7, with D possibly matching TRBD2 (6 bases). The V end was cut by 1 base, the J end by 3 bases, with 13 bases between. The germline V gene has CDR1 SGHNT and CDR2 YENEEA. The CDR3 covers 15 residues. The CDR3 bases are TGTGCCAGCAGCTTAGGGGGACCCGGGGGCTACGAGCAGTACTTC. It specifies CASSLGGPGGYEQYF.

This chain uses TRBV5-1 with TRBJ2-6; tentative D call: TRBD2 (6 bases). Germline V gives CDR1 SGHRS, CDR2 YFSETQ. The CDR3 extends over 15 amino acids. V gave up 3 bases and J gave up 3 bases, with 10 bases separating them. For the CDR3, the DNA is TGCGCCAGCAGCTCCGGGAGCGGTGGGGCCAACGTCCTGACTTTC. This sequence encodes CASSSGSGGANVLTF.

The chain uses TRBV9 and TRBJ1-1; 8 bases line up with TRBD1. This CDR3 comprises 16 residues. Germline CDR1 is SGDLS and CDR2 is YYNGEE. Trimming cost V 0 bases and J 3 bases; bases outside gene matches: 7. The CDR3 DNA sequence: TGTGCCAGCAGCGTAGAACCAGGGGGCTCAGACACTGAAGCTTTCTTT. Translating it yields CASSVEPGGSDTEAFF.

V gene TRBV30 combines with J gene TRBJ1-6; 7 bases are a match to TRBD1. This CDR3 is 15 amino acids long. The trim removed 2 bases at V and 7 bases at J, leaving 8 bases unmatched. Germline CDR1 GTSNPN, CDR2 SVGIG (reference sequence). The CDR3 region has the DNA TGTGCCTGGAGTTCCCCACAGGGGTGGAATTCACCCCTCCACTTT. Its translation: CAWSSPQGWNSPLHF.

Points on this clone: This same CDR3 is encoded by further DNA sequences in the sample. This sequence joins TRBV18 and TRBJ1-3; D unclear. This CDR3 spans 15 amino acids. V was trimmed by 3 bases and J by 0 bases, leaving 9 bases between them. CDR1 and CDR2 from the germline V gene are KGHSH and LQKENI. CDR3 in amino acids: CASSPSGLSGNTIYF. DNA for the CDR3: TGTGCCAGCTCACCCAGCGGCCTCTCTGGAAACACCATATATTTT.

The chain is built from TRBV4-2 and TRBJ2-7; 8 bases line up with TRBD2. CDR1 is LGHNA, CDR2 YNFKEQ, per germline. Trimming removed 6 bases from V and 1 base from J; junction bases left unmatched: 5. The CDR3 runs to 14 residues. The CDR3 nucleotides read TGTGCCAGCAGACCCGGGGGGGCGTCCTACGAGCAGTACTTC. It encodes CASRPGGASYEQYF.

The V gene is TRBV5-1, the J gene TRBJ2-7, with 8 bases aligning to TRBD1. V was pared by 1 base and J by 0 bases, with 6 bases of the junction left unmatched. CDR3 size: 16 residues. The V gene's germline CDR1 is SGHRS and CDR2 YFSETQ. As DNA, the CDR3 is TGCGCCAGCAGCTTGTACGGGACAGGAGCCTCCTACGAGCAGTACTTC. Its protein is CASSLYGTGASYEQYF.

Only one count was recorded for this clone. The chain links TRBV9 to TRBJ2-1, with a weak D call TRBD2 (6 bases). This CDR3 has 17 amino acids. Germline V gene data show CDR1 as SGDLS and CDR2 as YYNGEE. V gave up 0 bases and J gave up 4 bases, with 17 bases separating them. CDR3 in amino acids: CASSVEGTVRTYNEQFF. CDR3 bases: TGTGCCAGCAGCGTAGAGGGGACTGTTCGGACGTACAATGAGCAGTTCTTC.

The CDR3: CSGGERDTQYF. The CDR3 DNA reads as TGCAGTGGGGGGGAGAGAGATACGCAGTATTTT. The V call is TRBV20-1, the J call TRBJ2-3; D is perhaps TRBD2 (6 bases). The CDR3 loop spans 11 amino acids. V lost 7 bases and J lost 5, with 10 bases in between. Germline-derived CDR1 and CDR2 are DFQATT and SNEGSKA (reference sequence).

The chain uses TRBV11-2 and TRBJ2-2, with D maybe TRBD2 (5 bases). The germline V and J ends were trimmed by 1 base and 1 base, with 10 bases remaining between them. The CDR3 contains 16 residues. Germline V gene data show CDR1 as SGHAT and CDR2 as FQNNGV. The CDR3 DNA follows: TGTGCCAGCAGCTTAGTCGGGAATAGGAACACCGGGGAGCTGTTTTTT. Translated, it gives CASSLVGNRNTGELFF.

This clone was seen a few times. The gene calls are TRBV5-8 and TRBJ1-2; 8 nucleotides agree with TRBD1. V was clipped by 4 bases and J by 5 bases; unmatched bases: 16. The CDR3 is 17 amino acids. Germline V gene sequence: CDR1 SGHTS, CDR2 YDEGEE. In DNA, the CDR3 is TGTGCCAGCAGCACATCGGGGTACAGGGGGGCCGGGTATGGCTACACCTTC. As protein: CASSTSGYRGAGYGYTF.

The J gene is TRBJ2-1, the V gene TRBV6-2 or TRBV6-3; 9 bases agree with TRBD2. V shed 3 bases, J shed 10 bases, and the junction held 10 bases outside the gene matches. The CDR3 consists of 15 residues. CDR1 and CDR2 from the germline V gene are MNHEY and SVGEGT. The CDR3 reads CASSYGGGVEREQFF. In DNA form, the CDR3 reads TGTGCCAGCAGTTATGGCGGGGGGGTTGAACGGGAGCAGTTCTTC.

The rearrangement uses TRBV5-6 and TRBJ2-1, with 7 bases fitting TRBD1. The CDR3 sequence is 12 residues long. CDR1 SGHDT and CDR2 YYEEEE come from the germline V gene. The V segment lost 4 bases and the J segment 7 bases; nucleotides outside the gene matches: 2. CDR3 sequence reads: CASSATGNEQFF. In DNA, the CDR3 is TGTGCCAGCAGCGCGACAGGGAATGAGCAGTTCTTC.

The chain combines TRBV2 with TRBJ1-2; 7 bases are a match to TRBD1. After removal of 6 bases from V and 6 bases from J, the junction contained 13 bases not matched to a gene. CDR3 length: 15 residues. CDR1 and CDR2 (germline): SNHLY, FYNNEI. CDR3 sequence reads: CASSSVGTATDGYTF. The CDR3 coding sequence is TGTGCCAGCAGCTCCGTAGGGACAGCGACAGATGGCTACACCTTC.

The chain joins TRBV6-6 to TRBJ1-2; 8 bases fit TRBD1. After removal of 5 bases from V and 8 bases from J, the junction contained 7 bases not matched to a gene. The CDR3 consists of 13 residues. Germline V gives CDR1 MNHNY, CDR2 SVGAGI (reference sequence). CDR3: CASSLQGGLGYTF. In nucleotides, the CDR3 is TGTGCCAGCAGTCTACAGGGGGGACTAGGCTACACCTTC.

This clone has a count of ten or more. The rearrangement joins TRBV6-5 to TRBJ1-2; tentatively, D is TRBD1 (5 bases). The germline V gene encodes CDR1 MNHEY and CDR2 SVGAGI. Trimming took off 6 bases at V and 3 bases at J, with 14 bases between the two ends. The CDR3 extends over 14 amino acids. Here the CDR3 reads CASSTGRGHYGYTF. The CDR3 DNA sequence: TGTGCCAGCAGCACCGGGAGGGGCCACTATGGCTACACCTTC.

The gene calls are TRBV7-2 and TRBJ1-4, with 10 bases fitting TRBD1. Germline CDR1 SGHTA, CDR2 FQGNSA. With 2 bases clipped from V and 5 bases from J, the junction kept 2 bases outside the gene matches. This CDR3 has 15 amino acids. The CDR3 protein is CASSLMGQGNEKLFF. The DNA for the CDR3 is TGTGCCAGCAGCTTAATGGGACAGGGGAATGAAAAACTGTTTTTT.

The rearrangement uses TRBV6-5 and TRBJ2-1; the match to TRBD2 covers 11 bases. In germline, CDR1 is MNHEY, CDR2 SVGAGI. There are 15 residues in the CDR3. After removal of 5 bases from V and 7 bases from J, the junction contained 7 bases not matched to a gene. CDR3 DNA sequence: TGTGCCAGCAGTATACTAGCGGGAGTCACGAATGAGCAGTTCTTC. Protein: CASSILAGVTNEQFF.

This CDR3 is CASSTRQQYSGNTIYF. CDR3 nucleotide sequence: TGTGCCAGCAGCACCCGACAGCAGTACTCTGGAAACACCATATATTTT. J is TRBJ1-3 and V is TRBV7-2; D possibly corresponds to TRBD1 (5 bases). This CDR3 is 16 amino acids long. Between the trimmed V and J ends, which lost 5 bases and 0 bases, there was a span of 14 bases. The V gene's germline CDR1 is SGHTA and CDR2 FQGNSA.